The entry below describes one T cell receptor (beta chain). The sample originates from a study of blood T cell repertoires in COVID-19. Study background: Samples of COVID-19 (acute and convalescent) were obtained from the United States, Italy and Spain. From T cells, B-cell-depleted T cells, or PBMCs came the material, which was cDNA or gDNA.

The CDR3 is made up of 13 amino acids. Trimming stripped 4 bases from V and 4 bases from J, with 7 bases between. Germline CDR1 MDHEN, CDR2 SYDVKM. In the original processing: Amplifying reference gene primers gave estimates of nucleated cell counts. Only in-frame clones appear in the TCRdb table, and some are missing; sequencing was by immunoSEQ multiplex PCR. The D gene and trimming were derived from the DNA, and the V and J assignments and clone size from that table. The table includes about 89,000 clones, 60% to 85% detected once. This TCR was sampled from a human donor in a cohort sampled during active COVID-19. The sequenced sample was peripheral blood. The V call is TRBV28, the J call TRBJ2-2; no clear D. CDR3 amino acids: CASSSSPTGELFF. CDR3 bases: TGTGCCAGCAGTTCGTCCCCCACCGGGGAGCTGTTTTTT.